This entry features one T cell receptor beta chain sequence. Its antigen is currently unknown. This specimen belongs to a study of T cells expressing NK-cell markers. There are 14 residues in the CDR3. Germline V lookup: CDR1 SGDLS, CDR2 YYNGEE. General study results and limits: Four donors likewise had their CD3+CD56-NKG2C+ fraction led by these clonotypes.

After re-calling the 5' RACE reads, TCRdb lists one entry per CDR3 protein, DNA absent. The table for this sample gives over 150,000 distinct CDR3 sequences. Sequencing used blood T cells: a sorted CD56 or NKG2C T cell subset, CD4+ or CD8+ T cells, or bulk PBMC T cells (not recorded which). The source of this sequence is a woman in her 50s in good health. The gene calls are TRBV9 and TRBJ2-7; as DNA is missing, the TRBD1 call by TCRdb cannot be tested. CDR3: CASSVMGDPYEQYF.